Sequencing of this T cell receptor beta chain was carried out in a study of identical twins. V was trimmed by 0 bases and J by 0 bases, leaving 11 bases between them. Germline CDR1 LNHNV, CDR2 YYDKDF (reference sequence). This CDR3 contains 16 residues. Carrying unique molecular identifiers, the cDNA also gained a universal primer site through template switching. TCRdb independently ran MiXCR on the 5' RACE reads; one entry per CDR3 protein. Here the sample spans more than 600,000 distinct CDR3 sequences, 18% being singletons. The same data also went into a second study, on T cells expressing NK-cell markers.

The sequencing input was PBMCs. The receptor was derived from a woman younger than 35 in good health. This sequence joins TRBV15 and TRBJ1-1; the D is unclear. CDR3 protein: CATSRESIVMNTEAFF. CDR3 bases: TGTGCCACCAGCAGAGAGTCAATAGTTATGAACACTGAAGCTTTCTTT.